This T cell receptor beta chain was documented in a study of molecular identifiers for immune sequencing clone quantification. Background on the study: Four portions were sequenced after RNA from roughly 18,000 or 92,000 naive CD8 cells was split five ways in replicates.

The CDR3 sequence is 15 residues long. Trimming cost V 7 bases and J 4 bases, with 16 bases left between them. This clonotype has a count of ten or more. Preparation methods for the bulk TCR libraries were those previously described, with listed TCR primers. Each CDR3 protein is one row after TCRdb ran MiXCR on the PCR reads. The sample has about 640,000 distinct CDR3 sequences; less than 20% are singletons. Sequencing used naive CD8+ T cells from blood, with Jurkat cell RNA spiked in. Noted subset: FACS-sorted CD8+CD4-CCR7+CD45RA+ naive T cells. The TCR sequence derives from a human donor in good health. Some libraries in this study had Jurkat cell RNA spiked in. The chain carries TRBV12-3 or TRBV12-4 and TRBJ1-4, with a tentative D call TRBD1 (5 bases). In DNA form, the CDR3 reads TGTGCCAGCACCGACCCGGGGGAGGGTAATGAAAAACTGTTTTTT. The encoded protein is CASTDPGEGNEKLFF.